This TCR beta chain originates from a study of blood T cell repertoires in COVID-19. Overall study: Whether acute or convalescent, the COVID-19 samples came from the United States, Italy and Spain. Sources were T cells, B-cell-depleted T cells, or PBMCs; the material itself was cDNA or gDNA.

Per the original data handling: Amplification of reference gene primers provided the estimated nucleated cell counts. TCRdb's copy holds only in-frame clones and misses some; the assay was immunoSEQ multiplex PCR. The DNA gave D and trimming, while V, J and clone size come from that table. The table lists about 260,000 clones, approximately 82% of them singletons. The CDR3 covers 12 residues. Trimming removed 6 bases from V and 13 bases from J, with 15 bases in between. This TCR came from a woman older than 75 with acute or convalescent COVID-19. Sequencing was performed on peripheral blood. V usage is TRBV12-3 or TRBV12-4 and J usage is TRBJ1-4; D is possibly TRBD1 (5 bases). The CDR3 region is CASSPGRGRLFF. In DNA form, the CDR3 reads TGTGCCAGCAGCCCAGGGCGGGGAAGACTGTTTTTT.